The clone carrying this T cell receptor beta chain has more than one count but fewer than ten. These data come from a study of blood T cell repertoires in COVID-19. Here immunoSEQ multiplex PCR was the method, and the copy in TCRdb shows in-frame clones only, minus some. The table records around 210,000 clones, 70% to 85% of them present only once. The CDR3 runs to 15 residues. Unmatched junction bases numbered 5, after V lost 6 bases and J lost 1 base. From germline, CDR1 is WSHSY and CDR2 SAAADI. Sequenced sample: peripheral blood. The chain carries TRBV10-2 and TRBJ2-2, with 7 nucleotides matching TRBD1. This TCR derives from a human donor in a cohort sampled during active COVID-19. The CDR3 nucleotides read TGCGCCAGCAGGACGGGACAGAGGAACACCGGGGAGCTGTTTTTT. Translation: CASRTGQRNTGELFF.